This T cell receptor beta chain was found in a study of T cells in Graves' hyperthyroidism and ophthalmopathy. The sample holds many counts of this clonotype. CDR3 length: 14 amino acids. Germline CDR1 reads SNHLY; CDR2 reads FYNNEI. Trimming took off 6 bases at V and 0 bases at J, with 9 bases between the two ends. Amplification yielded TCR beta CDR3 regions, with RNA transcripts as the source. When the TCR CDR3 underwent first-round RT-PCR, the HTBI primer set was used. TCRdb recomputed calls from the multiplex PCR reads with MiXCR, one row per CDR3 protein. The top ten clones hold about 10% of a sample with approximately 740,000 distinct CDR3 sequences, 14% of them seen once.

The chain couples TRBV2 to TRBJ2-1, with no clear D. The sample taken for sequencing was blood. This TCR came from a woman between 18 and 29 years old with Graves' hyperthyroidism. The CDR3 DNA reads TGTGCCAGCAGGACACCTAGCTCCTACAATGAGCAGTTCTTC. Residues: CASRTPSSYNEQFF.